This is a list of T cell receptor beta chains from one sample in a study of T cell responses to AZD1222 COVID-19 vaccine. Generated by immunoSEQ multiplex PCR, the TCRdb table keeps only in-frame clones and is missing some. The table shows more than 85,000 clones, with roughly 87% occurring only once. Specimen: peripheral blood, collected on day 0 of MenACWY control vaccination. Receptor source: an adult in good health. The CDR3 runs from the conserved cysteine through the conserved F or W. A D gene is named only where the DNA matches it firmly. Clone size appears in some rows only: once, few, many, or a class for an expanded clone.

CDR3 DNA	CDR3 protein	clone size	J gene	V gene	D gene
TGTGCCAGCAGTACAACACCGGGACAGGGGTACGAGCAGTACTTC	CASSTTPGQGYEQYF	.	TRBJ2-7	TRBV2	TRBD1
TGTGCCAGTCACCCCTCCGCGGGCCCGGCAGCCTCGGGCTACAATGAGCAGTTCTTC	CASHPSAGPAASGYNEQFF	.	TRBJ2-1	TRBV19	.
TGCAGCGTTGAAGATCCGGCATACTCACACGGAAACACCATATATTTT	CSVEDPAYSHGNTIYF	.	TRBJ1-3	TRBV29-1	.
TGCAGCGTTGGAATGGGGGATCAGCCCCAGCATTTT	CSVGMGDQPQHF	few	TRBJ1-5	TRBV29-1	.
TGTGCCAGCAGCGTAGATTCGGGGAGATTAGGTGAAAAACTGTTTTTT	CASSVDSGRLGEKLFF	.	TRBJ1-4	TRBV9	.
TGTGCCTGGAAAGGCAGGACGAACACCGGGGAGCTGTTTTTT	CAWKGRTNTGELFF	once	TRBJ2-2	TRBV30	.
TGTGCCAGCAGCTTAGTGGGTTGGGACACGCGTTACGAGCAGTACTTC	CASSLVGWDTRYEQYF	.	TRBJ2-7	TRBV7-8	.
TGTGCCAGCAGCTTGGACGGGGGGGTAGACAATGAGCAGTTCTTC	CASSLDGGVDNEQFF	.	TRBJ2-1	TRBV5-4	TRBD2
TGCAGCGTTGAAGAGGTGCACTCTGGGGCCAACGTCCTGACTTTC	CSVEEVHSGANVLTF	.	TRBJ2-6	TRBV29-1	.
TGTGCCAGTAGTCCCCGGGACAGGGTCAATCCCCTCCACTTT	CASSPRDRVNPLHF	.	TRBJ1-6	TRBV19	TRBD1
TGTGCCACCAGTGATAGGGGACAGGGGGCGGCCGGGGAGCTGTTTTTT	CATSDRGQGAAGELFF	.	TRBJ2-2	TRBV24-1	TRBD1
TGTGCCAGCAGTTTAGCGGGGCTTGAGTATGGCTACACCTTC	CASSLAGLEYGYTF	.	TRBJ1-2	TRBV28	.
TGTGCCAGCAGCTCCCCGGGGAGTGTTAACTACGAGCAGTACTTC	CASSSPGSVNYEQYF	.	TRBJ2-7	TRBV7-9	.
TGTGCCAGCAGCATAGGGACTAGCGGGAGGGCCGGGGAGCTGTTTTTT	CASSIGTSGRAGELFF	.	TRBJ2-2	TRBV5-4	TRBD2
TGCGCCAGCAGCTTAACAGGGTACGGCACTGAAGCTTTCTTT	CASSLTGYGTEAFF	.	TRBJ1-1	TRBV5-1	.
TGTGCCAGCAGCGTTCGACAGGGCGGGGGTACTGAAGCTTTCTTT	CASSVRQGGGTEAFF	once	TRBJ1-1	TRBV5-6	TRBD1
TGTGCCAGCTCACGCGGGGAGGATCAGCCCCAGCATTTT	CASSRGEDQPQHF	.	TRBJ1-5	TRBV18	.
TGTGCCAGCAGCGTAGAGGGACAGGGGAAAAACATTCAGTACTTC	CASSVEGQGKNIQYF	once	TRBJ2-4	TRBV9	TRBD1
TGTGCCAGTATGGACGGGGGGCAGGGTGGCTCCTACAATGAGCAGTTCTTC	CASMDGGQGGSYNEQFF	.	TRBJ2-1	TRBV19	.
TGCGCCAGCAGTCAGAAGGGACTAGTAGGGGAGACCCAGTACTTC	CASSQKGLVGETQYF	.	TRBJ2-5	TRBV4-1	TRBD2
TGCGCCAGCAGCCAAGGGACAGGGGGTATCTATGGCTACACCTTC	CASSQGTGGIYGYTF	.	TRBJ1-2	TRBV4-3	TRBD1
TGTGCCTGGAACGACTGGGGGGGGCCCTACGAGCAGTACTTC	CAWNDWGGPYEQYF	.	TRBJ2-7	TRBV30	.
TGTGCCAGCAGTTTAACGGGGGAGAACACTGAAGCTTTCTTT	CASSLTGENTEAFF	.	TRBJ1-1	TRBV28	.
TGTGCCAGCTCCCTAACGGGACAGAAGAACACAGATACGCAGTATTTT	CASSLTGQKNTDTQYF	.	TRBJ2-3	TRBV18	TRBD1
TGTGCCAGTAGTCGCGAAGGAGACGGGGAAGCTTTCTTT	CASSREGDGEAFF	.	TRBJ1-1	TRBV19	.
TGTGCCAGTACCGACCGGACGGAGCCTTATTCACCCCTCCACTTT	CASTDRTEPYSPLHF	.	TRBJ1-6	TRBV19	.
TGTGCCAGTAGCCAGGGACAGTACTATGGCTACACCTTC	CASSQGQYYGYTF	.	TRBJ1-2	TRBV19	TRBD1
TGTGCCAGCGACGGCCACTATGGCTACACCTTC	CASDGHYGYTF	.	TRBJ1-2	TRBV25-1	.
TGCAGCGTTTCCGGGCCGAAGGAAAATGGGTGGCCCCAGCATTTT	CSVSGPKENGWPQHF	once	TRBJ1-5	TRBV29-1	.
TGTGCCAGCAGCAAGGGGACAGGGAATGGCTACACCTTC	CASSKGTGNGYTF	.	TRBJ1-2	TRBV7-2	TRBD1
TGTGCCACCAGTGACCCTCGGACAGGGAGCACCGGGGAGCTGTTTTTT	CATSDPRTGSTGELFF	.	TRBJ2-2	TRBV24-1	TRBD1
TGTGCCACCACCGCGCCGACTAGCGGATACAATGAGCAGTTCTTC	CATTAPTSGYNEQFF	.	TRBJ2-1	TRBV15	TRBD2
TGTGCCAGCAGCGTAAGGGGGCTGTTGGCAGATACGCAGTATTTT	CASSVRGLLADTQYF	.	TRBJ2-3	TRBV9	TRBD1
TGTGCCAGCAGCGTAGGTTCTAGCGGGGCGGGTACGCAGTATTTT	CASSVGSSGAGTQYF	.	TRBJ2-3	TRBV9	TRBD2
TGTGCCACCAGTGATTTCGGGGGAGGGCTGACAGATACGCAGTATTTT	CATSDFGGGLTDTQYF	.	TRBJ2-3	TRBV24-1	TRBD2
TGTGCCACCAGTGATCCCCGGTACACTGAAGCTTTCTTT	CATSDPRYTEAFF	.	TRBJ1-1	TRBV24-1	.
TGTGCCAGCAGCTGGGACGGCAACACTGAAGCTTTCTTT	CASSWDGNTEAFF	.	TRBJ1-1	TRBV5-5	.
TGTGCCAGCAGCTTGGCAGGGGGACTAGCGGCAGGAGGGTCAGATACGCAGTATTTT	CASSLAGGLAAGGSDTQYF	.	TRBJ2-3	TRBV5-4	TRBD2
TGTGCCAGCTCACCAGGATCCGGGACAGGATACTACAATGAGCAGTTCTTC	CASSPGSGTGYYNEQFF	once	TRBJ2-1	TRBV18	TRBD1
TGTGCCACCAGCAGAGATCCCCAGCGGGGCTACACCTTC	CATSRDPQRGYTF	.	TRBJ1-2	TRBV15	.
TGTGCCACCAGCAGCCGGGACAGGGGGCTGTATGAAGCTTTCTTT	CATSSRDRGLYEAFF	.	TRBJ1-1	TRBV15	TRBD1
TGTGCCAGCAGCTCGGGACTAGCGGGAGGTGTAAGCTCCTACGAGCAGTACTTC	CASSSGLAGGVSSYEQYF	.	TRBJ2-7	TRBV5-4	TRBD2
TGTGCCAGCAGTGAAGAAGGGACAGCTGGAAACACCATATATTTT	CASSEEGTAGNTIYF	.	TRBJ1-3	TRBV2	TRBD1
TGTGCCAGCAGCCCCGATGAAAAACTGTTTTTT	CASSPDEKLFF	.	TRBJ1-4	TRBV5-5	.
TGTGCCAGCAGCCAAGATCCTACAGAATACAATGAGCAGTTCTTC	CASSQDPTEYNEQFF	.	TRBJ2-1	TRBV3-1/TRBV3-2	.
TGTGCCAGTAGCTCAGGGTACACTGAAGCTTTCTTT	CASSSGYTEAFF	.	TRBJ1-1	TRBV19	.
TGTGCCAGCAGCAAGGAGGGGGCAGGGGGAAACACCATATATTTT	CASSKEGAGGNTIYF	.	TRBJ1-3	TRBV2	TRBD1
TGTGCCTGGTTCCGAGGCTTCGGGGAGACCCAGTACTTC	CAWFRGFGETQYF	few	TRBJ2-5	TRBV30	.
TGCGCCAGCAGCTTGGCAGAGGCGAACACTGAAGCTTTCTTT	CASSLAEANTEAFF	.	TRBJ1-1	TRBV5-1	.
TGTGCCAGCAGCTTAGAAAGAGGCAATCAGCCCCAGCATTTT	CASSLERGNQPQHF	.	TRBJ1-5	TRBV7-8	.
TGCGCCAGCAGCCAAGACGGGGGAGCGACCACTGAAGCTTTCTTT	CASSQDGGATTEAFF	.	TRBJ1-1	TRBV4-3	.
TGTGCCTGGAGTGAGCAGCCCCATGAGCAGTTCTTC	CAWSEQPHEQFF	.	TRBJ2-1	TRBV30	.
TGTGCCAGCAGCCGCCTGGAGGGAAAACTGTTTTTT	CASSRLEGKLFF	.	TRBJ1-4	TRBV9	.
TGTGCCAGCAGTTCCTTTAGCGGCTCCTACAATGAGCAGTTCTTC	CASSSFSGSYNEQFF	.	TRBJ2-1	TRBV27	.
TGTGCCAGCAGCGTCCGAGATAAATCTAGGGATACGCAGTATTTT	CASSVRDKSRDTQYF	.	TRBJ2-3	TRBV9	.